These 16 T cell receptor beta chains were all obtained from the same sample, sequenced in a study of blood T cell repertoires in COVID-19. The protocol was immunoSEQ multiplex PCR, while the TCRdb copy is restricted to in-frame clones and leaves out a portion. Of hundreds of thousands of clones listed, about 90% were seen once; the top ten hold more than 3%. What was sequenced was peripheral blood. These receptors were obtained from a woman under 30 who had recovered from COVID-19.

This sequence joins TRBV9 and TRBJ1-6, with D possibly being TRBD1 (5 bases). CDR1 SGDLS and CDR2 YYNGEE come from the germline V gene. The V end lost 0 bases, the J end lost 7 bases, and 11 bases lay between the germline ends. This CDR3 is 15 amino acids long. The CDR3 reads CASSVGIGANSPLHF. For the CDR3, the DNA is TGTGCCAGCAGCGTAGGAATAGGGGCCAATTCACCCCTCCACTTT.

The genes are TRBV6-6 and TRBJ2-3; possible D gene TRBD2, 5 bases. This CDR3 region has 12 residues. Between the trimmed V and J ends, which lost 11 bases and 2 bases, there was a span of 11 bases. In germline, CDR1 is MNHNY, CDR2 SVGAGI (reference sequence). The CDR3 DNA follows: TGTGCCTCCTGGACTTTCACAGATACGCAGTATTTT. Translating gives CASWTFTDTQYF.

The CDR3 spells CASSLGGQTSGNTIYF. In DNA form, the CDR3 reads TGCGCCAGCAGCCTCGGGGGACAGACCTCTGGAAACACCATATATTTT. This rearrangement joins TRBV5-1 to TRBJ1-3; TRBD1 matches 7 bases. V lost 4 bases and J lost 0; bases outside the gene matches: 7. The CDR3 runs to 16 residues. From germline, CDR1 is SGHRS and CDR2 YFSETQ.

The CDR3 sequence: CASSYSARSTHKVNEQYV. Written as DNA, the CDR3 is TGTGCCAGCAGTTACTCGGCCAGGTCAACCCACAAGGTGAACGAGCAGTACGTC. This chain links TRBV6-2 or TRBV6-3 with TRBJ2-7; D uncertain. The CDR3 spans 18 residues. Per germline, CDR1 MNHEY and CDR2 SVGEGT. Deletions cut 0 bases from V and 5 bases from J, with 23 bases between.

The chain carries TRBV7-2 and TRBJ1-2, with D perhaps TRBD1 (6 bases). The CDR3 totals 15 residues. Trimming stripped 5 bases from V and 5 bases from J, with 18 bases between. Germline CDR1 SGHTA, CDR2 FQGNSA. The CDR3: CASSPGGAPGYGYTF. In nucleotides, the CDR3 is TGTGCCAGCAGCCCTGGGGGGGCGCCGGGTTATGGCTACACCTTC. The full variable domain, its missing parts supplied by reference TRBV7-2 and TRBJ1-2, is GAGVSQSPSNKVTEKGKDVELRCDPISGHTALYWYRQSLGQGLEFLIYFQGNSAPDKSGLPSDRFSAERTGGSVSTLTIQRTQQEDSAVYLCASSPGGAPGYGYTFGSGTRLTVV.

The V and J genes are TRBV14 and TRBJ2-5; 11 bases are shared with TRBD1. The V gene end was trimmed by 2 bases and the J gene end by 5 bases; junction bases not matched to a gene: 13. The CDR3 is 18 residues long. CDR1 and CDR2 (germline): SGHDN, FVKESK. The CDR3 sequence is CASSQLGGQGAAGETQYF. The DNA of the CDR3 is TGTGCCAGCAGCCAACTGGGAGGACAGGGGGCGGCCGGGGAGACCCAGTACTTC. Looking up the rest from reference TRBV14 and TRBJ2-5 gives the full variable domain: EAGVTQFPSHSVIEKGQTVTLRCDPISGHDNLYWYRRVMGKEIKFLLHFVKESKQDESGMPNNRFLAERTGGTYSTLKVQPAELEDSGVYFCASSQLGGQGAAGETQYFGPGTRLLVL.

The chain employs TRBV30 and TRBJ2-3; TRBD2 matches 7 bases. The germline gives CDR1 GTSNPN, CDR2 SVGIG (reference sequence). The CDR3 has 14 residues. The V gene end was trimmed by 6 bases and the J gene end by 4 bases; junction bases not matched to a gene: 10. The CDR3: CACGLAVLSDTQYF. The CDR3 DNA sequence: TGTGCCTGCGGGCTAGCGGTTTTATCAGATACGCAGTATTTT.

This chain connects TRBV10-3 to TRBJ2-1; D unresolved. Germline lookup yields CDR1 ENHRY and CDR2 SYGVKD. The CDR3 is 11 residues long. The chain's CDR3 is CANSLGNEQFF. CDR3 nucleotides: TGTGCGAACTCTCTCGGCAATGAGCAGTTCTTC.

Concerning this clone: A junction end diverges from the germline sequence, so it may reflect a read error. The CDR3 spells CAGSWGVEAFF. For the CDR3, the DNA is TGTGCCGGGAGCTGGGGGGTAGAAGCTTTCTTT. This rearrangement joins TRBV30 to TRBJ1-1, with D possibly matching TRBD1 (5 bases). The CDR3 totals 11 residues. Germline-derived CDR1 and CDR2 are GTSNPN and SVGIG (reference sequence).

The gene calls are TRBV6-6 and TRBJ2-1; TRBD2 agrees at 8 bases. CDR1 and CDR2 from the germline V gene are MNHNY and SVGAGI (reference sequence). The CDR3 is 13 residues long. V was pared by 6 bases and J by 4 bases, with 2 bases of the junction left unmatched. The CDR3 reads CASRSSGYNEQFF. CDR3 nucleotide sequence: TGTGCCAGCAGGTCTAGCGGGTACAATGAGCAGTTCTTC.

The chain employs TRBV7-8 and TRBJ2-5; the match to TRBD1 covers 12 bases. The V gene's germline CDR1 is SGHVS and CDR2 FQNEAQ. With 9 bases clipped from V and 4 bases from J, the junction kept 9 bases outside the gene matches. The CDR3 covers 15 residues. The CDR3 DNA reads as TGTGCCAGTGCTAGGGGACAGGGGGCGGGAGAGACCCAGTACTTC. It encodes CASARGQGAGETQYF.

This clone has more than one count but fewer than ten. The V and J genes are TRBV5-1 and TRBJ2-1, with 9 nucleotides matching TRBD2. Germline loops: CDR1 SGHRS, CDR2 YFSETQ. The J segment lost 5 bases and the V segment lost 1 base, leaving 16 bases of the junction unmatched. The CDR3 has 19 residues. The CDR3: CASSLIPWAREGRNNEQFF. CDR3 bases: TGCGCCAGCAGCTTGATACCCTGGGCGCGGGAGGGGAGGAACAATGAGCAGTTCTTC.

CDR3 DNA: TGTGCCAGCTCATCCCTCACAGGGGCGGATGAGCAGTACGTC. Residues: CASSSLTGADEQYV. The J gene is TRBJ2-7, the V gene TRBV18; TRBD1 agrees at 7 bases. Germline values: CDR1 KGHSH, CDR2 LQKENI. Unmatched junction bases numbered 11, after V lost 5 bases and J lost 7 bases. The CDR3 sequence is 14 residues long.

V gene TRBV7-9 combines with J gene TRBJ1-1, with no clear D. Trimming stripped 1 base from V and 11 bases from J, with 11 bases between. Germline loops: CDR1 SEHNR, CDR2 FQNEAQ (reference sequence). This CDR3 comprises 12 residues. The CDR3 DNA reads as TGTGCCAGCAGCTTAGAGCCGACCGGGGCTTTCTTT. Amino acid sequence: CASSLEPTGAFF. Looking up the rest from reference TRBV7-9 and TRBJ1-1 gives the full variable domain: DTGVSQNPRHKITKRGQNVTFRCDPISEHNRLYWYRQTLGQGPEFLTYFQNEAQLEKSRLLSDRFSAERPKGSFSTLEIQRTEQGDSAMYLCASSLEPTGAFFGQGTRLTVV.

The V gene is TRBV7-9, the J gene TRBJ2-3; 7 bases match TRBD2. The germline V gene has CDR1 SEHNR and CDR2 FQNEAQ (reference sequence). Trimming at V came to 1 base and at J to 1 base, leaving 8 bases not matched to a gene. The CDR3 covers 17 residues. Written as DNA, the CDR3 is TGTGCCAGCAGCTTAGATGGCCTAGCGGCCGGCACAGATACGCAGTATTTT. As protein: CASSLDGLAAGTDTQYF. Drawing the rest from reference TRBV7-9 and TRBJ2-3, the complete variable domain is DTGVSQNPRHKITKRGQNVTFRCDPISEHNRLYWYRQTLGQGPEFLTYFQNEAQLEKSRLLSDRFSAERPKGSFSTLEIQRTEQGDSAMYLCASSLDGLAAGTDTQYFGPGTRLTVL.

The rearrangement joins TRBV19 to TRBJ1-5; TRBD1 agrees at 7 bases. Germline CDR1 and CDR2: LNHDA and SQIVND (reference sequence). Unmatched junction bases numbered 5, after V lost 3 bases and J lost 3 bases. The CDR3 extends over 15 amino acids. The CDR3 protein is CASSIGGGLNQPQHF. The CDR3 DNA sequence: TGTGCCAGTAGTATTGGAGGGGGCCTCAATCAGCCCCAGCATTTT. Using reference TRBV19 and TRBJ1-5 for the parts outside the CDR3, the full variable domain is DGGITQSPKYLFRKEGQNVTLSCEQNLNHDAMYWYRQDPGQGLRLIYYSQIVNDFQKGDIAEGYSVSREKKESFPLTVTSAQKNPTAFYLCASSIGGGLNQPQHFGDGTRLSIL.